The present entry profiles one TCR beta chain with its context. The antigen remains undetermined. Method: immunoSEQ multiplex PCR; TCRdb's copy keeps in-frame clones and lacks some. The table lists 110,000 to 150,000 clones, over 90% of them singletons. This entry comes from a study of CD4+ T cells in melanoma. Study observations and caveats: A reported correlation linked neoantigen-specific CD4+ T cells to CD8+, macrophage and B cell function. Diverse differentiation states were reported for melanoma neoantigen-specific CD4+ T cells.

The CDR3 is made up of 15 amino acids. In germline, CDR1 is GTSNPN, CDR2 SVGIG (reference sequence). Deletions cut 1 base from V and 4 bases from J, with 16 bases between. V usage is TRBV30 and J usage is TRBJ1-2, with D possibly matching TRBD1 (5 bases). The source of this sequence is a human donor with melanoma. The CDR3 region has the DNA TGTGCCTGGAGTGCGTTTTCAGGGAGAGGCTATGGCTACACCTTC. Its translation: CAWSAFSGRGYGYTF. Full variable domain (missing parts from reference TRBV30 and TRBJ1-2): SQTIHQWPATLVQPVGSPLSLECTVEGTSNPNLYWYRQAAGRGLQLLFYSVGIGQISSEVPQNLSASRPQDRQFILSSKKLLLSDSGFYLCAWSAFSGRGYGYTFGSGTRLTVV.